These T cell receptor beta chains were read from a single sample in a study of tumor-infiltrating lymphocytes in primary liver carcinoma. TCRdb itself ran the multiplex PCR reads through MiXCR, one entry per CDR3 protein. The data show 330,000 or so distinct CDR3 sequences, with less than 70% seen just once and under 8.5% held by the top ten. Sequenced sample: peripheral blood. These receptors were collected from a man in his forties with primary liver carcinoma and hepatitis B virus infection. The CDR3 runs from the conserved cysteine through the conserved F or W. The D gene is left open where the match is weak. Clone sizes are given selectively: once, few, many, or a class where the clone is expanded.

j_call v_call clone_size d_call cdr3_aa cdr3_nt
TRBJ2-5 TRBV6-1 many TRBD1 CASSEVPGGGETQYF TGTGCCAGCAGTGAAGTCCCAGGGGGCGGAGAGACCCAGTACTTC
TRBJ2-7 TRBV28 - TRBD1 CASRGSGTGGYEQYF TGTGCCAGCAGAGGGTCCGGGACAGGGGGCTACGAGCAGTACTTC
TRBJ2-2 TRBV12-3/TRBV12-4 - - CASNPSRVYGELFF TGTGCCAGCAACCCGTCGCGGGTTTACGGGGAGCTGTTTTTT
TRBJ2-3 TRBV11-2 - - CTNSRPSTDTQYF TGTACCAACAGCCGACCTAGCACAGATACGCAGTATTTT
TRBJ2-2 TRBV30 - - CAWRQDSNTGELFF TGTGCCTGGAGACAAGACAGCAACACCGGGGAGCTGTTTTTT
TRBJ1-5 TRBV5-6 - - CASSLMTDTQHF TGTGCCAGCAGCTTGATGACAGATACGCAGCATTTT
TRBJ1-6 TRBV10-1 many TRBD1 CASSAGTGNNSPLHF TGCGCCAGCAGTGCCGGGACAGGGAATAATTCACCCCTCCACTTT
TRBJ2-2 TRBV11-2 - - CASSFSTEGMAGELLF TGTGCCAGCAGCTTCTCAACGGAGGGGATGGCCGGGGAGCTGTTGTTT
TRBJ2-3 TRBV19 once - CASKVSATDTQYF TGTGCCAGTAAGGTTAGCGCAACAGATACGCAGTATTTT
TRBJ2-5 TRBV28 once - CASSLTQPQETQYF TGTGCCAGCAGTTTGACCCAGCCCCAAGAGACCCAGTACTTC
TRBJ2-1 TRBV5-1 few TRBD2 CASRLARSYNEQFF TGCGCCAGTCGACTAGCGAGGTCCTACAATGAGCAGTTCTTC
TRBJ1-6 TRBV11-2 - TRBD1 CASSLGHGQAHNSPYHF TGTGCCAGCAGCCTAGGGCATGGACAGGCCCATAATTCACCCTACCACTTT
TRBJ2-1 TRBV6-6 - - CSSSQHHYEQFF TGTTCCAGCAGTCAACATCACTACGAGCAGTTCTTC
TRBJ2-5 TRBV7-9 - TRBD2 CASSQAGGRQETQYF TGTGCCAGCAGCCAAGCGGGAGGGCGCCAAGAGACCCAGTACTTC
TRBJ2-6 TRBV11-2 once - CASSPLGQGRTGANVLTF TGTGCCAGCAGTCCCCTAGGGCAGGGGCGAACTGGGGCCAACGTCCTGACTTTC
TRBJ1-2 TRBV6-5 - TRBD1 CASSPAGTGFSGYTF TGTGCCAGCAGTCCGGCCGGGACAGGGTTTAGCGGCTACACCTTC
TRBJ1-5 TRBV10-3 many TRBD1 CAIGQGPNQPQHF TGTGCCATCGGACAGGGACCGAATCAGCCCCAGCATTTT
TRBJ2-5 TRBV6-6 many TRBD2 CASSYLGVAGIQETQYF TGTGCCAGCAGTTACCTCGGGGTAGCGGGGATTCAAGAGACCCAGTACTTC
TRBJ2-2 TRBV4-1 - TRBD2 CASNQGTGGDTGEPFF TGCGCCAGCAACCAAGGCACGGGAGGGGACACCGGGGAGCCGTTTTTT
TRBJ1-6 TRBV4-1 - TRBD1 CASSQPSGTDYNSPLHF TGCGCCAGCAGTCAACCTTCCGGGACAGATTATAATTCACCCCTCCACTTT
TRBJ2-1 TRBV18 many - CASSPPSAPSNEQFF TGTGCCAGCTCACCACCGTCTGCACCGAGCAATGAGCAGTTCTTC
TRBJ2-7 TRBV10-1 many - CASSATVPLGEQYF TGCGCCAGCAGTGCGACAGTTCCCCTGGGGGAGCAGTACTTC
TRBJ2-7 TRBV5-6 - TRBD2 CASSLSSGRREYDQYF TGTGCCAGCAGCCTATCTAGCGGGAGAAGGGAGTACGATCAGTACTTC
TRBJ2-5 TRBV5-1 few TRBD2 CASSIGLAGRGTQYF TGCGCCAGCAGCATAGGACTAGCGGGCCGGGGGACCCAGTACTTC
TRBJ1-5 TRBV6-6 - - CASINSHLGNQLQHF TGTGCCAGCATCAACTCCCACCTTGGCAATCAGCTCCAGCATTTT
TRBJ2-7 TRBV12-3/TRBV12-4 - - CASGFASSSREQYF TGTGCGAGCGGTTTTGCAAGTAGCTCTCGCGAGCAGTACTTC
TRBJ2-5 TRBV12-3/TRBV12-4 few TRBD1 CASRGTEQETQYF TGTGCCAGCAGGGGGACAGAACAAGAGACCCAGTACTTC
TRBJ1-4 TRBV11-2 - - CDSSLDWLNEKLFF TGTGACAGCAGCTTAGACTGGCTTAATGAAAAACTGTTTTTT
TRBJ2-7 TRBV28 - - CASSFGGQAYEQYF TGTGCCAGCAGTTTCGGAGGTCAGGCCTACGAGCAGTACTTC
TRBJ2-7 TRBV7-8 few TRBD2 CASSWGSAGETTRFFYEQYF TGTGCCAGCAGCTGGGGTTCGGCGGGAGAAACCACTCGATTTTTCTACGAGCAGTACTTC
TRBJ2-1 TRBV11-3 - TRBD2 CASCLGVSGSGYNEQFF TGTGCCAGCTGCTTAGGTGTTAGCGGGAGCGGTTACAATGAGCAGTTCTTC
TRBJ1-2 TRBV29-1 many TRBD1 CSVVPTGTDDYGYTF TGCAGCGTTGTCCCTACCGGGACAGATGACTATGGCTACACCTTC
TRBJ1-5 TRBV2 - - CASSGFGRTDNQPQHF TGTGCCAGCAGTGGGTTCGGTCGGACAGACAATCAGCCCCAGCATTTT
TRBJ2-5 TRBV11-2 many - CASSLLRQETQYF TGTGCCAGCAGCTTACTCAGACAAGAGACCCAGTACTTC
TRBJ1-2 TRBV5-4 - TRBD1 CASTPGTGGAVYGYTF TGTGCCAGCACCCCCGGGACAGGGGGCGCCGTCTATGGCTACACCTTC
TRBJ2-1 TRBV14 few TRBD2 CANSPSGRAYNEQFF TGTGCCAACAGCCCCAGCGGGAGGGCCTACAATGAGCAGTTCTTC
TRBJ2-7 TRBV7-9 - TRBD2 CASGLPGLASEQYF TGTGCCAGCGGCCTACCCGGACTAGCCTCCGAGCAGTACTTC
TRBJ2-7 TRBV29-1 many - CSVESGPREQYF TGCAGCGTTGAAAGCGGGCCGCGCGAGCAGTACTTC
TRBJ2-3 TRBV29-1 - - CSVSDLTSTDTQYF TGCAGCGTTAGTGATTTGACTAGCACAGATACGCAGTATTTT
TRBJ1-3 TRBV7-8 - TRBD1 CASSSTGGRNTIYF TGTGCCAGCAGCTCCACAGGGGGTAGAAACACCATATATTTT
TRBJ2-7 TRBV6-1 - - CASSGRGRTYEQYF TGTGCCAGCAGTGGACGGGGCCGAACCTACGAGCAGTACTTC
TRBJ2-7 TRBV28 - - CASSPPRGTNDREQYF TGTGCCAGCAGTCCCCCCCGAGGGACAAACGACAGAGAGCAGTACTTC
TRBJ2-7 TRBV6-2/TRBV6-3 many - CASRSSAGYEQYF TGTGCCAGCAGGTCCTCGGCGGGCTACGAGCAGTACTTC
TRBJ2-1 TRBV6-2/TRBV6-3 - TRBD2 CASSYQRERPWQF TGTGCCAGCAGTTACCAGCGGGAGCGCCCCTGGCAGTTC
TRBJ2-3 TRBV4-2 - - CAGSPTSSAAGGDTQYF TGTGCCGGCAGCCCCACATCATCGGCGGCTGGGGGGGATACGCAGTATTTT
TRBJ2-7 TRBV11-2 many TRBD2 CASSRRLADYEQYF TGTGCCAGCAGCCGGCGACTAGCGGATTACGAGCAGTACTTC
TRBJ2-3 TRBV6-5 - - CAGKARATDTQYF TGTGCCGGCAAGGCCCGAGCCACAGATACGCAGTATTTT
TRBJ1-1 TRBV29-1 - - CSVRTGDAEAFF TGCAGCGTACGGACGGGGGACGCTGAAGCTTTCTTT
TRBJ1-4 TRBV6-6 - - CVSSSRPGEKLFF TGTGTCAGCAGTTCCCGACCCGGTGAAAAACTGTTTTTT
TRBJ2-1 TRBV12-3/TRBV12-4 - - CASSRGEEYNEQFF TGTGCCAGCAGCAGGGGTGAAGAATACAATGAGCAGTTCTTC
TRBJ1-5 TRBV5-1 - TRBD1 CASSLTGEGNQLQHF TGCGCCAGCAGCCTGACAGGGGAAGGCAATCAGCTCCAGCATTTT
TRBJ2-7 TRBV10-3 - TRBD1 CATKTGNERYF TGTGCCACTAAGACAGGGAACGAGCGGTACTTC
TRBJ1-2 TRBV6-2/TRBV6-3 - - CASSAVTFEANYGYTF TGTGCCAGCAGTGCCGTGACCTTCGAAGCTAACTATGGCTACACCTTC
TRBJ2-7 TRBV11-1 - - CANSLTGNYRYDHYF TGTGCCAACAGCTTAACCGGGAACTATAGATACGATCACTACTTC
TRBJ1-5 TRBV6-5 once - CASSYSVDNQPRHF TGTGCCAGCAGTTATTCGGTGGACAATCAGCCCCGGCATTTT
TRBJ2-7 TRBV10-2 few - CASSGRHSSYEQYF TGCGCCAGCAGTGGGAGGCATAGCTCCTACGAGCAGTACTTC